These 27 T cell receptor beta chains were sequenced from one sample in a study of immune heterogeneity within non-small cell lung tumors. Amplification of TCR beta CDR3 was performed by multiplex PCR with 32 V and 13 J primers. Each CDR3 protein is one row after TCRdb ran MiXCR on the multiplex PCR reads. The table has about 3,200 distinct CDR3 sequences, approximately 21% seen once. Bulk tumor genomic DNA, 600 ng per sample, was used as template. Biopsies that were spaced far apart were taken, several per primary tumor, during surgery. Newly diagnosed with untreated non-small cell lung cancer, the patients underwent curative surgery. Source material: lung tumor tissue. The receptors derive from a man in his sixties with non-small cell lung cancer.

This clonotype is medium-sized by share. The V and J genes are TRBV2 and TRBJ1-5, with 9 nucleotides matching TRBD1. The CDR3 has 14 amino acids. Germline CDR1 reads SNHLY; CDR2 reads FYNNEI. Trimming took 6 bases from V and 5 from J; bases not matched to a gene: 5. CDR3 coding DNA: TGTGCCAGCAGGTCCCGGGACAGGGATCAGCCCCAGCATTTT. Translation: CASRSRDRDQPQHF.

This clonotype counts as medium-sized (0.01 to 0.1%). The CDR3 here is CASSLGLAGDIGELFF. CDR3 DNA sequence: TGTGCCAGCAGCTTAGGGCTAGCGGGAGATATCGGGGAGCTGTTTTTT. The chain employs TRBV7-9 and TRBJ2-2; 10 bases are shared with TRBD2. CDR1 and CDR2 from the germline V gene are SEHNR and FQNEAQ (reference sequence). V shed 1 base, J shed 7 bases, and the junction held 6 bases outside the gene matches. The CDR3 contains 16 residues.

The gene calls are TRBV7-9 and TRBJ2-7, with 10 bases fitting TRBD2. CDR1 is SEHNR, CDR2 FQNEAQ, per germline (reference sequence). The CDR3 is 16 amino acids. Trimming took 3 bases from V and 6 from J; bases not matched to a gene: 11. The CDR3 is CASSFRSGTSVGEQYF. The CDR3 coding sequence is TGTGCCAGCAGCTTCCGCTCCGGGACTAGCGTCGGCGAGCAGTACTTC.

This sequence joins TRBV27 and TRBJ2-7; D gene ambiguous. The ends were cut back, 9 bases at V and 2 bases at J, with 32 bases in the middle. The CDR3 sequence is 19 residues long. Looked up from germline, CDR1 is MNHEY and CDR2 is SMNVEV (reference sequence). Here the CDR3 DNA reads TGTGCCAGGAGTCTAGGCGACCCCACGATTTACGCGAGACCCTACGAGCAGTACTTC. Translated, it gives CARSLGDPTIYARPYEQYF.

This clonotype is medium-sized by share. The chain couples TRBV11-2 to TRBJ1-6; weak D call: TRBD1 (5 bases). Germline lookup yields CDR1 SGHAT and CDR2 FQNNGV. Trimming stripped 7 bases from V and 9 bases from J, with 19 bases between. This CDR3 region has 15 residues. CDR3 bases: TGTGCCAGCAACCCCTGGGGGGGAGCTGGTTCACCCCTCCACTTT. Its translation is CASNPWGGAGSPLHF.

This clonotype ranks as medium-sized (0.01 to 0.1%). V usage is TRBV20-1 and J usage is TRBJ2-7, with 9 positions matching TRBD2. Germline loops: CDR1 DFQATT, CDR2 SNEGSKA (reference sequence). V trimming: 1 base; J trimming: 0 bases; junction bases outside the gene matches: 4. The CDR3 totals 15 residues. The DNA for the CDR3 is TGCAGTGCTAGAGTCCTAGCGGGAAACTCCTACGAGCAGTACTTC. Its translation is CSARVLAGNSYEQYF.

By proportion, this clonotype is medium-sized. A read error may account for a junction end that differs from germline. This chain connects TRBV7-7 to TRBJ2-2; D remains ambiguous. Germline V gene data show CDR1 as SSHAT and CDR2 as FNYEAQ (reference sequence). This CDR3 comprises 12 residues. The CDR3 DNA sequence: TGTGCTAGCAGTGGAGACACCGGGGAGCTGTTTTTT. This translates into CASSGDTGELFF. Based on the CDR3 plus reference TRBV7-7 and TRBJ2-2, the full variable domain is GAGVSQSPRYKVTKRGQDVTLRCDPISSHATLYWYQQALGQGPEFLTYFNYEAQPDKSGLPSDRFSAERPEGSISTLTIQRTEQRDSAMYRCASSGDTGELFFGEGSRLTVL.

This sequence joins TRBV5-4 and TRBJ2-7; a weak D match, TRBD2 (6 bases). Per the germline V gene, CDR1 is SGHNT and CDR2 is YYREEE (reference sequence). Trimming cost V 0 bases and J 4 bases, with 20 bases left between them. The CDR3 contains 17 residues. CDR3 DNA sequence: TGTGCCAGCAGCTTGGGGGGCAGGCCGGGACTGTCGTACGAGCAGTACTTC. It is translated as CASSLGGRPGLSYEQYF.

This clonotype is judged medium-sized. CDR3 in DNA: TGTGCCAGCAGGGGAAGGACTAGCGGGCCTAGTGAGCAGTTCTTC. This encodes CASRGRTSGPSEQFF. The chain links TRBV12-3 or TRBV12-4 to TRBJ2-1; 11 nucleotides align to TRBD2. CDR3 length: 15 amino acids. V shed 6 bases, J shed 9 bases, and the junction held 10 bases outside the gene matches.

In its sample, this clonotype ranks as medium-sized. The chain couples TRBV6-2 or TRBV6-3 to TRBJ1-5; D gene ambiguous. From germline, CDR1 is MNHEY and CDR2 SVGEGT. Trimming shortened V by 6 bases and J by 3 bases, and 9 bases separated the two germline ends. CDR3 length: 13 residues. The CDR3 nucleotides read TGTGCCAGCAGCCCTCCTCCCAATCAGCCCCAGCATTTT. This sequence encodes CASSPPPNQPQHF.

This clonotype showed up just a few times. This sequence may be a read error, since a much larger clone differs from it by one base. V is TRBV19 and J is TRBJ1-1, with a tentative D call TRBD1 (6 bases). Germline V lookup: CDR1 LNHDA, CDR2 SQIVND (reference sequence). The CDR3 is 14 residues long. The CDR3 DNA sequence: TGTGCCAGTAGTCTCAGGGGAGGGAACGCTGAAGCTTTCTTT. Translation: CASSLRGGNAEAFF.

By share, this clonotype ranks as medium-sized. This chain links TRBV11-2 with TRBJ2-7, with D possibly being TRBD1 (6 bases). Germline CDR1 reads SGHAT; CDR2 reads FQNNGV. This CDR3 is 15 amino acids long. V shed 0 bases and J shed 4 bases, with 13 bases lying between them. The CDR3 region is CASSLDRTGIYEQYF. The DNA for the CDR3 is TGTGCCAGCAGCTTAGATCGTACAGGGATTTACGAGCAGTACTTC.

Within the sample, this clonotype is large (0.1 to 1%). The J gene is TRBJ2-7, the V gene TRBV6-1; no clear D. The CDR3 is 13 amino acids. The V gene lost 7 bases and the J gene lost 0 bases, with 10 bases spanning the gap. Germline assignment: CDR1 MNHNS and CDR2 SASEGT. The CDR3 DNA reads TGTGCCAGCATCGATATACCCTCCTACGAGCAGTACTTC. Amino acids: CASIDIPSYEQYF.

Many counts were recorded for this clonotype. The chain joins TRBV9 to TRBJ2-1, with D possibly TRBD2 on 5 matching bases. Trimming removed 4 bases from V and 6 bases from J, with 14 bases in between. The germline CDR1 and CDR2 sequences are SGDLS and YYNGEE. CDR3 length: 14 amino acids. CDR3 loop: CASSTLLGSNEQFF. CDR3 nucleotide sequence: TGTGCCAGCAGCACACTACTAGGGAGCAATGAGCAGTTCTTC.

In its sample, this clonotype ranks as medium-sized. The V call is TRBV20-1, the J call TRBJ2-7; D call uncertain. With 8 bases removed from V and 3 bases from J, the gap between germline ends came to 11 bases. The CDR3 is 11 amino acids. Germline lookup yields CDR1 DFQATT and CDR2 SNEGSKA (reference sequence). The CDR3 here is CSTTWGYEQYF. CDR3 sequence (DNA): TGCAGTACCACTTGGGGCTACGAGCAGTACTTC.

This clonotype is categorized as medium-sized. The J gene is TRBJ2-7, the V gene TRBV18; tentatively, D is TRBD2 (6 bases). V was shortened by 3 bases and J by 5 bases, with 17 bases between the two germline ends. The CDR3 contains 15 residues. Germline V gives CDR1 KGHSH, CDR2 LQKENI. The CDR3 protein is CASSPGGNWRDEQYF. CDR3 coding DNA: TGTGCCAGCTCACCCGGAGGGAATTGGCGGGACGAGCAGTACTTC.

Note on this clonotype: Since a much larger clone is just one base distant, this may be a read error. CDR3 sequence: CASTEGLSKNIQYF. In nucleotides, the CDR3 is TGTGCCAGCACAGAGGGTCTATCCAAAAACATTCAGTACTTC. V and J are TRBV11-1 and TRBJ2-4, with D possibly matching TRBD2 (5 bases). The CDR3 runs 14 residues. Trimming took off 7 bases at V and 2 bases at J, with 12 bases between the two ends. CDR1 and CDR2 (germline): SGHAT, FQDESV (reference sequence).

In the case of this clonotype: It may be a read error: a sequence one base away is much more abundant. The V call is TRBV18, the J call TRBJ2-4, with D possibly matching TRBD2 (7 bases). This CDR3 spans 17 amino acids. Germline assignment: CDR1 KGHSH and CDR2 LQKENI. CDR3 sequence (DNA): TGTGCCAGCTCACCCCTCGGGGGGCTGGTAGCCAAAAACATTCAGCACTTC. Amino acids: CASSPLGGLVAKNIQHF.

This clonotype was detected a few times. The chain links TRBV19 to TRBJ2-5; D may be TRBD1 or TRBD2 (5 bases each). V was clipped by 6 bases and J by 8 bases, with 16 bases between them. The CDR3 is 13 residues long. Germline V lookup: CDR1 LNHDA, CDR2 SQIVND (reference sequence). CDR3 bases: TGTGCCAGTAGCCCCCGGGACGGAGCAACCCAGTACTTC. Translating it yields CASSPRDGATQYF.

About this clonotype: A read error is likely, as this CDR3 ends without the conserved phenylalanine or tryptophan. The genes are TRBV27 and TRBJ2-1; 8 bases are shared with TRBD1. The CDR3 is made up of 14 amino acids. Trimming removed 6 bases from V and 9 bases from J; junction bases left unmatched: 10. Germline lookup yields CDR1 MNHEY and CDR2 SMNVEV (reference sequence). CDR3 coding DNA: TGTGCCAGCAGAACAGGGGGAAATGTTGTTGAGCAGTTCTTG. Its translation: CASRTGGNVVEQFL.

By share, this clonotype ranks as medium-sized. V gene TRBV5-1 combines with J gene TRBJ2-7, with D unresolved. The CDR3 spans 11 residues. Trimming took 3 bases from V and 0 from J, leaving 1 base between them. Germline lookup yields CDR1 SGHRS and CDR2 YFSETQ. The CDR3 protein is CASSSSYEQYF. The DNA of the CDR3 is TGCGCCAGCAGCTCCTCCTACGAGCAGTACTTC.

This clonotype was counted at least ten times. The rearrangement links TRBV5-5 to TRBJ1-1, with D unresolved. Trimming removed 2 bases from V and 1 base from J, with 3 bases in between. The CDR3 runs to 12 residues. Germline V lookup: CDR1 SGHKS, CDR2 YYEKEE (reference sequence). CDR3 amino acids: CASSFENTEAFF. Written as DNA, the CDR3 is TGTGCCAGCAGCTTCGAGAACACTGAAGCTTTCTTT.

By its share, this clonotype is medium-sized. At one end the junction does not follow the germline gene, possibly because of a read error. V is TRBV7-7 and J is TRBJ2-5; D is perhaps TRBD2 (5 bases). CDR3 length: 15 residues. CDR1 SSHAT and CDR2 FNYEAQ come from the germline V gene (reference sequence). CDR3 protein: CASSFSREIQETQYF. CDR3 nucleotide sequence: TGTGCTAGCAGCTTTAGCCGGGAAATCCAAGAGACCCAGTACTTC.

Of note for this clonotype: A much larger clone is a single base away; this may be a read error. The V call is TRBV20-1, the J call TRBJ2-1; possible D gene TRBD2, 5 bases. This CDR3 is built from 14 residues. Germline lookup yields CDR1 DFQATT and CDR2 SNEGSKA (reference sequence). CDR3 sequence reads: CSTREVVERLEQFF. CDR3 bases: TGCAGTACTAGAGAGGTAGTGGAACGTCTTGAGCAGTTCTTC.

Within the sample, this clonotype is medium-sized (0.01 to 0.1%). CDR3 sequence: CASRGSGVDSNQPQHF. The CDR3 nucleotides are TGTGCCAGCCGCGGTTCAGGGGTGGATAGCAATCAGCCCCAGCATTTT. The rearrangement joins TRBV6-1 to TRBJ1-5; perhaps TRBD1 as D (6 bases). The V gene lost 8 bases and the J gene lost 0 bases, with 17 bases spanning the gap. Germline V gene data show CDR1 as MNHNS and CDR2 as SASEGT. The CDR3 contains 16 residues.

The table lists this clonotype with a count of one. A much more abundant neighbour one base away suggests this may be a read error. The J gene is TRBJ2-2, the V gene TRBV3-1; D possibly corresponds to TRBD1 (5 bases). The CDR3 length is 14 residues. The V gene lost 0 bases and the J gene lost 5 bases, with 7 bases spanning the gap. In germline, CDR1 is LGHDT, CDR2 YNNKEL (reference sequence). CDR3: CASSQEDTTGELFF. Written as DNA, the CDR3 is TGTGCCAGCAGCCAAGAGGACACTACCGGGGAGCTGTTTTTT.

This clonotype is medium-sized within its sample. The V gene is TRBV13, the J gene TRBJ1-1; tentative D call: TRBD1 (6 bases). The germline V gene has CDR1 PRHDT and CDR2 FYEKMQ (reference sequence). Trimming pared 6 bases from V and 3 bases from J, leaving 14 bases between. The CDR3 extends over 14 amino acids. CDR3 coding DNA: TGTGCCAGCAGACTACAGGGAATCGACACTGAAGCTTTCTTT. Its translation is CASRLQGIDTEAFF.